A single sample is the source of the 20 T cell receptor beta chains below, sequenced in a study of cytomegalovirus exposure and HLA in healthy donors. A multiplex PCR was run with 60 Vbeta primers and 13 Jbeta primers. The table came from immunoSEQ multiplex PCR; TCRdb's copy has only in-frame clones and leaves some out. The table shows roughly 120,000 clones, with under 70% occurring only once. The sample comprised PBMCs. The receptors stem from a man aged 18 to 30 in good health and CMV-seropositive.

The V gene is TRBV28, the J gene TRBJ2-7; D ambiguous. Trimming left V 5 bases short and J 0 bases short, with 8 bases between. Germline V gene sequence: CDR1 MDHEN, CDR2 SYDVKM. This CDR3 has 13 amino acids. The CDR3 DNA reads TGTGCCAGCAGTGTCGATAGCTCCTACGAGCAGTACTTC. This gives the protein CASSVDSSYEQYF.

J is TRBJ2-5 and V is TRBV7-9; perhaps TRBD1 as D (6 bases). The CDR3 loop spans 14 amino acids. CDR1 SEHNR and CDR2 FQNEAQ come from the germline V gene (reference sequence). Here the CDR3 reads CATSRGQGWETQYF. The CDR3 nucleotides read TGTGCTACGAGCAGGGGACAAGGGTGGGAGACCCAGTACTTC.

This sequence joins TRBV11-2 and TRBJ1-4; the D is unclear. The V end lost 0 bases, the J end lost 4 bases, and 12 bases lay between the germline ends. CDR3 length: 16 residues. CDR1 is SGHAT and CDR2 is FQNNGV in the germline V gene. CDR3 coding DNA: TGTGCCAGCAGCTTAGACCCGCGACACGGTAATGAAAAACTGTTTTTT. It encodes CASSLDPRHGNEKLFF.

This chain joins TRBV30 and TRBJ1-6; unclear D gene. Trimming removed 3 bases at V and 5 bases at J, with 8 bases between. This CDR3 comprises 13 residues. CDR1 and CDR2 from the germline V gene are GTSNPN and SVGIG (reference sequence). CDR3 sequence reads: CAWREENNSPLHF. CDR3 bases: TGTGCCTGGAGAGAGGAGAATAATTCACCCCTCCACTTT.

This clone was found a few times. A clone one base away is much larger, so this may be a read error. This rearrangement joins TRBV6-4 to TRBJ2-3, with TRBD2 matching over 11 bases. This CDR3 comprises 15 residues. With 3 bases clipped from V and 5 bases from J, the junction kept 4 bases outside the gene matches. The V gene's germline CDR1 is MRHNA and CDR2 SNTAGT. The CDR3: CASSEVAGGQDTQYF. CDR3 sequence (DNA): TGTGCCAGCAGTGAAGTAGCGGGGGGGCAAGATACGCAGTATTTT.

This clone has at least ten counts. The chain carries TRBV7-9 and TRBJ1-6; 7 positions agree with TRBD1. Germline loops: CDR1 SEHNR, CDR2 FQNEAQ (reference sequence). The V segment lost 5 bases and the J segment 8 bases; nucleotides outside the gene matches: 6. CDR3 length: 14 amino acids. DNA for the CDR3: TGTGCCAGCAGCAAAGACAGGGCATATTCACCCCTCCACTTT. Residues: CASSKDRAYSPLHF.

This sequence joins TRBV28 and TRBJ2-7; unclear D gene. V lost 6 bases, J lost 3 bases, and 18 bases lay in between. CDR3 size: 15 residues. Germline CDR1 reads MDHEN; CDR2 reads SYDVKM. The DNA of the CDR3 is TGTGCCAGCAGAAAAAACTACGCTGTACGCTACGAGCAGTACTTC. It yields the protein CASRKNYAVRYEQYF.

The rearrangement links TRBV28 to TRBJ2-1; D ambiguous. Germline lookup yields CDR1 MDHEN and CDR2 SYDVKM. The CDR3 extends over 13 amino acids. With 6 bases removed from V and 9 bases from J, the gap between germline ends came to 15 bases. CDR3 coding DNA: TGTGCCAGCAGGCTCCCACGACTGGGTGAGCAGTTCTTC. Its protein is CASRLPRLGEQFF.

V and J are TRBV4-1 and TRBJ2-2; a weak D match, TRBD1 (5 bases). Germline loops: CDR1 MGHRA, CDR2 YSYEKL. The length of the CDR3 is 17 residues. Trimming shortened V by 5 bases and J by 6 bases, and 22 bases separated the two germline ends. CDR3 nucleotide sequence: TGCGCCAGCAGCGCAAGCCCCGGCCAGGGTTCCGCCGGGGAGCTGTTTTTT. Its translation is CASSASPGQGSAGELFF.

This clone is categorized as medium-sized. The chain recombines TRBV7-2 with TRBJ2-7; 9 nucleotides match TRBD1. The CDR3 runs to 14 residues. Trimming cost V 5 bases and J 1 base; bases outside gene matches: 3. Per germline, CDR1 SGHTA and CDR2 FQGNSA. The CDR3 loop is CASSVQGASYEQYV. CDR3 DNA sequence: TGTGCCAGCAGCGTACAGGGGGCGTCCTACGAGCAGTACGTC.

V gene TRBV19 combines with J gene TRBJ2-5, with D possibly being TRBD1 (5 bases). There are 15 residues in the CDR3. V lost 4 bases, J lost 3 bases, and 15 bases lay in between. CDR1 and CDR2 (germline): LNHDA, SQIVND (reference sequence). Here the CDR3 DNA reads TGTGCCAGTAGTACACTGCAGGGAACCAAAGAGACCCAGTACTTC. Its protein is CASSTLQGTKETQYF.

The rearrangement links TRBV10-3 to TRBJ2-1; D is possibly TRBD2 (7 bases). With 4 bases removed from V and 2 bases from J, the gap between germline ends came to 12 bases. Germline V lookup: CDR1 ENHRY, CDR2 SYGVKD. The CDR3 is 15 amino acids. For the CDR3, the DNA is TGTGCCATCAGTGGTGGGGGGGCCACCTACAATGAGCAGTTCTTC. Its protein is CAISGGGATYNEQFF.

The chain employs TRBV2 and TRBJ2-1; 7 bases map to TRBD2. After removal of 2 bases from V and 2 bases from J, the junction contained 3 bases not matched to a gene. The CDR3 is 15 amino acids. From germline, CDR1 is SNHLY and CDR2 FYNNEI. The CDR3 loop reads CASSERRGTYNEQFF. DNA for the CDR3: TGTGCCAGCAGTGAAAGGCGGGGGACCTACAATGAGCAGTTCTTC. The full variable domain, its missing parts supplied by reference TRBV2 and TRBJ2-1, is EPEVTQTPSHQVTQMGQEVILRCVPISNHLYFYWYRQILGQKVEFLVSFYNNEISEKSEIFDDQFSVERPDGSNFTLKIRSTKLEDSAMYFCASSERRGTYNEQFFGPGTRLTVL.

The rearrangement links TRBV2 to TRBJ1-5, with 8 bases identical to TRBD1. The CDR3 is 14 amino acids. Germline lookup yields CDR1 SNHLY and CDR2 FYNNEI. With 4 bases clipped from V and 11 bases from J, the junction kept 10 bases outside the gene matches. CDR3 sequence (DNA): TGTGCCAGCAGTGCGGACAGGGCGACAAGGGCCCAGCATTTT. Its translation is CASSADRATRAQHF.

The chain couples TRBV28 to TRBJ2-1; 12 bases are shared with TRBD2. V shed 5 bases, J shed 7 bases, and the junction held 3 bases outside the gene matches. In germline, CDR1 is MDHEN, CDR2 SYDVKM. The CDR3 contains 14 residues. The CDR3: CASSRLAGANEQFF. The CDR3 nucleotides read TGTGCCAGCAGTCGACTAGCGGGGGCGAATGAGCAGTTCTTC. Together with reference TRBV28 and TRBJ2-1, the CDR3 gives the full variable domain: DVKVTQSSRYLVKRTGEKVFLECVQDMDHENMFWYRQDPGLGLRLIYFSYDVKMKEKGDIPEGYSVSREKKERFSLILESASTNQTSMYLCASSRLAGANEQFFGPGTRLTVL.

The V call is TRBV2, the J call TRBJ2-7; 10 bases align to TRBD1. Losses at the gene ends were 4 bases for V and 4 bases for J; bases not matched to a gene: 4. CDR1 and CDR2 from the germline V gene are SNHLY and FYNNEI. The CDR3 contains 14 residues. The CDR3 DNA sequence: TGTGCCAGCAGTGCGACAGGGGGCAGATACGAGCAGTACTTC. This encodes CASSATGGRYEQYF.

The CDR3 bases are TGTGCCAGCAGTTACGGTCAGAACTACGAGCAGTACTTC. The encoded protein is CASSYGQNYEQYF. This chain uses TRBV6-6 with TRBJ2-7; D uncertain. Germline values: CDR1 MNHNY, CDR2 SVGAGI (reference sequence). The CDR3 totals 13 residues. V was pared by 2 bases and J by 3 bases, with 8 bases between.

The gene calls are TRBV7-9 and TRBJ2-1; 8 bases agree with TRBD1. CDR3 size: 15 residues. Per the germline V gene, CDR1 is SEHNR and CDR2 is FQNEAQ (reference sequence). V was clipped by 5 bases and J by 1 base; unmatched bases: 4. The CDR3 spells CASSPRGQSYNEQFF. The CDR3 DNA reads as TGTGCCAGCAGCCCCAGGGGGCAGTCCTACAATGAGCAGTTCTTC.

The CDR3, as DNA: TGTGCCAGCAGCATGGGACAGGGGGCGCGCGATAACTATGGCTACACCTTC. The encoded protein is CASSMGQGARDNYGYTF. V gene TRBV21-1 combines with J gene TRBJ1-2; no check of the table's D call, TRBD1, against the DNA was made. TRBV21-1 is a recognized pseudogene. CDR3 size: 17 residues.

The sample holds a few counts of this clone. The genes are TRBV14 and TRBJ2-5, with 11 positions matching TRBD2. V was pared by 4 bases and J by 6 bases, with 4 bases of the junction left unmatched. The CDR3 runs 14 residues. Germline V gene sequence: CDR1 SGHDN, CDR2 FVKESK. In DNA form, the CDR3 reads TGTGCCAGCAGCCCGGGACTAGCGGTACAGACCCAGTACTTC. Translated: CASSPGLAVQTQYF.